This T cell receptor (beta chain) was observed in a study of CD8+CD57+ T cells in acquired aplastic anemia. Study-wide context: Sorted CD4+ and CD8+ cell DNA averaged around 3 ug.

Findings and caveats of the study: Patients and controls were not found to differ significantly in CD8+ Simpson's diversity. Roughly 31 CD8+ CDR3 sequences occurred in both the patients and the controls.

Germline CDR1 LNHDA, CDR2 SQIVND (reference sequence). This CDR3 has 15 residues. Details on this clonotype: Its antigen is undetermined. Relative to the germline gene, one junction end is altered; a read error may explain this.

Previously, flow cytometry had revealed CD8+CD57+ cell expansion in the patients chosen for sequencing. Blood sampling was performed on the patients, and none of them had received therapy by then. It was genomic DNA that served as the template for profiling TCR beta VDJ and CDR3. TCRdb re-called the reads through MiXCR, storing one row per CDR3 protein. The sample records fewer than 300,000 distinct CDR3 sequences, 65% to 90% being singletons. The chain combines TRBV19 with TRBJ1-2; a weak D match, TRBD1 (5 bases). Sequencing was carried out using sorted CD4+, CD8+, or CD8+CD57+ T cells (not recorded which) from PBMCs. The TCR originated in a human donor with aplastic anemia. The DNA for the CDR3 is TGTGCCAGTAGTATAGCTAGGGGCGCCTACTATGAGTACATCTTC. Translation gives CASSIARGAYYEYIF.